These 8 T cell receptor beta chains were all obtained from the same sample, sequenced in a study of regulatory T cells in long-lasting Graves disease (dated by TCRdb to 2020 to 2023). According to the study, the label for this sample's time point signals: newly diagnosed GD, antithyroid drugs for less than 3 months. For both TCR sequencing and RNA sequencing, RNA was extracted from PBMCs in TRIzol. Library preparation employed multiplex PCR. The sample was run on an Illumina HiSeq 4000. TCR beta libraries were built with iRepertoire HTBI primers and Arm-PCR amplification of CDR3 regions. In-frame beta chains were kept once TCRdb had trimmed the public reads at Q25 with fastp and called clones with MiXCR. CDR3 protein duplicates are merged, each entry listing the most common genes and DNA. The sample contains 350,000 to 400,000 distinct CDR3 sequences, about 16% of them found a single time. The ten most abundant clones make up 22% of the sample.

The source was peripheral blood mononuclear cells (PBMCs), collected at new diagnosis, from a patient treated with antithyroid drugs. All receptors come from a female donor with Graves disease.

The chain carries TRBV7-9 and TRBJ2-3, with D hard to call. The CDR3 is made up of 15 amino acids. V was clipped by 3 bases and J by 1 base, with 11 bases between them. The germline V gene encodes CDR1 SEHNR and CDR2 FQNEAQ (reference sequence). The CDR3 coding sequence is TGTGCCAGCAGCTTGCCCATGGAGCGCACAGATACGCAGTATTTT. It yields the protein CASSLPMERTDTQYF.

Only a few counts were recorded for this clonotype. A much larger clone lies a single base off, so this may be a read error. V gene TRBV12-3 or TRBV12-4 combines with J gene TRBJ2-5; D is possibly TRBD1 (9 bases). Trimming took off 2 bases at V and 5 bases at J, with 27 bases between the two ends. This CDR3 comprises 19 residues. In DNA form, the CDR3 reads TGTGCCAGCAGTTTAACGGGGACAGGGTATAGCGGGGATGTGGAGACCCAGTACTTC. It yields the protein CASSLTGTGYSGDVETQYF.

This clonotype came up a few times. The rearrangement links TRBV6-1 to TRBJ1-4; 7 bases are shared with TRBD1. This CDR3 comprises 15 residues. Germline V CDR1 and CDR2: MNHNS, SASEGT. V shed 6 bases and J 7 bases; nucleotides not matched to a gene: 11. The CDR3 DNA reads TGTGCCAGCAGATCAAGGGGGCGCCGGGGTGAAAAACTGTTTTTT. Residues: CASRSRGRRGEKLFF.

A note on this clonotype: At one of its ends the junction is not consistent with the germline gene, which may arise from a read error. The rearrangement links TRBV12-5 to TRBJ2-2; D tentatively reads TRBD1 or TRBD2 (5 bases each). CDR1 and CDR2 from the germline V gene are LGHNT and FRNRAP. The CDR3 has 17 residues. The CDR3 is CASGLAGRTLKHRGAVF. The CDR3, as DNA: TGTGCTAGTGGTTTGGCGGGACGGACATTAAAACACCGGGGAGCTGTTTTT. Filled out from reference TRBV12-5 and TRBJ2-2, the complete variable domain reads DARVTQTPRHKVTEMGQEVTMRCQPILGHNTVFWYRQTMMQGLELLAYFRNRAPLDDSGMPKDRFSAEMPDATLATLKIQPSEPRDSAVYFCASGLAGRTLKHRGAVFGEGSRLTVL.

The chain is built from TRBV12-3 or TRBV12-4 and TRBJ2-1, with 14 bases lining up with TRBD2. The CDR3 length is 19 residues. V lost 0 bases, J lost 6 bases, and 10 bases stayed unmatched. CDR3 DNA sequence: TGTGCCAGCAGTTTAGCGACTAGCGGGAGGGCTTTACGTGGCAATGAGCAGTTCTTC. This translates into CASSLATSGRALRGNEQFF.

In regard to this clonotype: A far larger clone is only one base removed, so a read error is likely. The rearrangement uses TRBV7-3 and TRBJ2-5; 9 bases are shared with TRBD2. The trim removed 5 bases at V and 11 bases at J, leaving 15 bases unmatched. Per germline, CDR1 SGHTA and CDR2 FQGTGA. The CDR3 has 15 amino acids. The CDR3 region is CASSAGTSSYNEQYF. The DNA of the CDR3 is TGTGCCAGCAGCGCCGGGACTAGCTCCTACAATGAGCAGTACTTC.

In its sample, this clonotype was seen many times. The CDR3 DNA is TGTGCCAGCAGCCTCGCCCGAGACACACTTAACTATGGCTACACCTTC. Translation gives CASSLARDTLNYGYTF. The chain uses TRBV7-9 and TRBJ1-2; D remains ambiguous. CDR3 length equals 16 residues. V lost 5 bases and J 1 base, leaving 17 bases between the germline ends. CDR1 and CDR2 from the germline V gene are SEHNR and FQNEAQ (reference sequence).

This chain connects TRBV6-1 to TRBJ1-5, with D tentatively TRBD1 (5 bases). Trimming took 4 bases from V and 4 from J, leaving 8 bases between them. Germline values: CDR1 MNHNS, CDR2 SASEGT. The CDR3 is 13 residues long. The CDR3 protein is CASSAWGNQPQHF. The CDR3 DNA reads as TGTGCCAGCAGTGCGTGGGGGAATCAGCCCCAGCATTTT.